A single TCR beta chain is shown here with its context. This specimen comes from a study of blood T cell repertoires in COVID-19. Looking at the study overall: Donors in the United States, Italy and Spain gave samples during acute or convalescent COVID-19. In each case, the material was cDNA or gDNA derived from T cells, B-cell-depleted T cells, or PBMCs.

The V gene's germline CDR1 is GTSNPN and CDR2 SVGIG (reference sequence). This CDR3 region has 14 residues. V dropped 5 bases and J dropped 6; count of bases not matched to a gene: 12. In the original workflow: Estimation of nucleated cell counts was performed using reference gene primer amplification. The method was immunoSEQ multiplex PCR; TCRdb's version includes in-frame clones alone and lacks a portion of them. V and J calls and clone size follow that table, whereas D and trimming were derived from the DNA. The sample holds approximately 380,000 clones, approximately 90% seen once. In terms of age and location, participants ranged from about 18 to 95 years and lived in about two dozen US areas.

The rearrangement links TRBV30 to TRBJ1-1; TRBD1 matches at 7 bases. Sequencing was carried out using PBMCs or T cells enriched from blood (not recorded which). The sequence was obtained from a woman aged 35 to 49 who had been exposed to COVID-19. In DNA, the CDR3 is TGTGCCTGGGTGAAAGAGGAGACAGGGCCTGAAGCTTTCTTT. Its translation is CAWVKEETGPEAFF.